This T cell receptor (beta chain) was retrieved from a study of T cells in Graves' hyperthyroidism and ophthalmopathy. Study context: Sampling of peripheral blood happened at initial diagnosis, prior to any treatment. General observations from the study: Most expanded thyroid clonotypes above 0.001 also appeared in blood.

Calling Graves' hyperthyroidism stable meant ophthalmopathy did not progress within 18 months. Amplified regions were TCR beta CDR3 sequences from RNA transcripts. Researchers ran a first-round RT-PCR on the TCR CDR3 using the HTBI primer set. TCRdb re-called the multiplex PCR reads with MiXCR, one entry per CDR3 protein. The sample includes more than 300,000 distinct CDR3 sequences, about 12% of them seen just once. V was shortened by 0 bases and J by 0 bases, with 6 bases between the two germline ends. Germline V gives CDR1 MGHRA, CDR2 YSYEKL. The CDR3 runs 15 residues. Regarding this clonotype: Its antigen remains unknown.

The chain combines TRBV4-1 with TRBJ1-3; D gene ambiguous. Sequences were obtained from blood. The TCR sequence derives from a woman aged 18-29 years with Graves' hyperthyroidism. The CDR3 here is CASSQEGFSGNTIYF. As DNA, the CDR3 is TGCGCCAGCAGCCAAGAAGGGTTCTCTGGAAACACCATATATTTT.